The 25 T cell receptor beta chains below come from one sample, sequenced in a study of shared clonotypes between healthy human individuals. The table came from immunoSEQ multiplex PCR; TCRdb's copy has only in-frame clones and leaves some out. The sample lists about 490,000 clones; roughly 85% were seen once. Sequences were obtained from PBMCs. These receptors were obtained from a woman between 40 and 50 years old in good health. Some clones in this sample may be carry-over from other donors' samples.

The chain carries TRBV7-3 and TRBJ2-3; D remains unclear. The germline CDR1 and CDR2 sequences are SGHTA and FQGTGA. With 1 base removed from V and 3 bases from J, the gap between germline ends came to 8 bases. The CDR3 covers 14 residues. CDR3 in amino acids: CASSLMTLTDTQYF. The DNA of the CDR3 is TGTGCCAGCAGCTTAATGACGCTTACAGATACGCAGTATTTT.

CDR3 coding DNA: TGCAGCGTTGAAGATGGGACAGGTTTGAGGGGAAACACCATATATTTT. Translation: CSVEDGTGLRGNTIYF. V gene TRBV29-1 combines with J gene TRBJ1-3; 8 bases match TRBD1. Germline loops: CDR1 SQVTM, CDR2 ANQGSEA. Germline trimming cut 0 bases from V and 4 bases from J; bases unmatched to any gene: 8. The length of the CDR3 is 16 residues. The complete variable domain, with remaining parts taken from reference TRBV29-1 and TRBJ1-3, reads SAVISQKPSRDICQRGTSLTIQCQVDSQVTMMFWYRQQPGQSLTLIATANQGSEATYESGFVIDKFPISRPNLTFSTLTVSNMSPEDSSIYLCSVEDGTGLRGNTIYFGEGSWLTVV.

The chain links TRBV21-1 to TRBJ2-1; TRBD2 is taken as the D call from the table, unchecked against the DNA. TRBV21-1 is a documented pseudogene. CDR3 length: 13 amino acids. This chain's CDR3 is CASSAWTRGEQFF. CDR3 DNA: TGTGCCAGCAGCGCCTGGACTCGGGGGGAGCAGTTCTTC.

The J gene is TRBJ2-5, the V gene TRBV5-1; 14 bases agree with TRBD2. J lost 5 bases, V lost 4 bases, and 4 bases had no gene match. Germline-derived CDR1 and CDR2 are SGHRS and YFSETQ. CDR3 length equals 15 residues. In nucleotides, the CDR3 is TGCGCCAGCAGCGGGGGACTAGCGGGAGTGGAGACCCAGTACTTC. This codes for CASSGGLAGVETQYF.

The chain is built from TRBV4-2 and TRBJ2-7; D might be TRBD1 or TRBD2, each matching 5 bases. Trimming left V 4 bases short and J 2 bases short, with 15 bases between. In germline, CDR1 is LGHNA, CDR2 YNFKEQ. The CDR3 sequence is 15 residues long. CDR3 DNA: TGTGCCAGCAGCCCCCCCGCGAGGGGAACCTACGAGCAGTACTTC. Amino acid sequence: CASSPPARGTYEQYF.

This clone was picked up a small number of times. The rearrangement uses TRBV7-3 and TRBJ2-5; the match to TRBD2 covers 7 bases. Losses at the gene ends were 1 base for V and 5 bases for J; bases not matched to a gene: 7. This CDR3 has 15 residues. From germline, CDR1 is SGHTA and CDR2 FQGTGA. The CDR3 coding sequence is TGTGCCAGCAGCTTAATGGCGGGAGAAGGGGAGACCCAGTACTTC. Protein sequence: CASSLMAGEGETQYF. The entire variable domain, with the rest obtained from reference TRBV7-3 and TRBJ2-5, is as follows: GAGVSQTPSNKVTEKGKYVELRCDPISGHTALYWYRQSLGQGPEFLIYFQGTGAADDSGLPNDRFFAVRPEGSVSTLKIQRTERGDSAVYLCASSLMAGEGETQYFGPGTRLLVL.

In this sample, this clone turned up once. The gene calls are TRBV18 and TRBJ1-2; no firm D call. CDR3 size: 14 residues. Germline V gene lookup returns CDR1 KGHSH and CDR2 LQKENI. V shed 0 bases and J shed 8 bases, with 13 bases lying between them. CDR3 nucleotides: TGTGCCAGCTCACCACCGAGCCCGCCGAGGGGCTACACCTTC. Its protein product is CASSPPSPPRGYTF.

V and J are TRBV25-1 and TRBJ2-2; possible D gene TRBD2, 6 bases. The V gene lost 6 bases and the J gene lost 4 bases, with 12 bases spanning the gap. This CDR3 has 14 residues. Germline CDR1 is MGHDK and CDR2 is SYGVNS. CDR3 sequence (DNA): TGTGCCAGCAGGGGCGGGGTATCCACCGGGGAGCTGTTTTTT. It is translated as CASRGGVSTGELFF.

Points on this clone: The sample carries other DNA sequences with the same CDR3. The chain employs TRBV7-3 and TRBJ2-2, with no clear D. Germline V gene lookup returns CDR1 SGHTA and CDR2 FQGTGA. This CDR3 region has 13 residues. V lost 2 bases to trimming and J lost 2 bases, with 3 bases between them. The CDR3 DNA sequence: TGTGCCAGCAGCTTAGGCAACACCGGGGAGCTGTTTTTT. It codes for CASSLGNTGELFF.

CDR3 nucleotide sequence: TGTGCCAGTAGTATAGGTCCCTCTACTAGCTTCTACAATGAGCAGTTCTTC. Its protein is CASSIGPSTSFYNEQFF. V gene TRBV19 combines with J gene TRBJ2-1; weak D call: TRBD2 (6 bases). Germline CDR1 and CDR2: LNHDA and SQIVND (reference sequence). This CDR3 comprises 17 residues. Between the trimmed V and J ends, which lost 1 base and 3 bases, there was a span of 16 bases. The variable domain in full, with the rest retrieved from reference TRBV19 and TRBJ2-1, is DGGITQSPKYLFRKEGQNVTLSCEQNLNHDAMYWYRQDPGQGLRLIYYSQIVNDFQKGDIAEGYSVSREKKESFPLTVTSAQKNPTAFYLCASSIGPSTSFYNEQFFGPGTRLTVL.

In this sample, this clone turned up once. The chain is built from TRBV4-3 and TRBJ1-6; D remains unclear. V was trimmed by 3 bases and J by 7 bases, leaving 7 bases between them. This CDR3 is 13 amino acids long. Germline assignment: CDR1 LGHNA and CDR2 YSLEER. CDR3 residues: CASSHPGNSPLHF. The CDR3 bases are TGCGCCAGCAGCCACCCGGGGAATTCACCCCTCCACTTT.

V usage is TRBV4-1 and J usage is TRBJ2-1; a weak D match, TRBD2 (6 bases). Trimming took 3 bases from V and 4 from J, leaving 13 bases between them. The CDR3 totals 15 residues. In germline, CDR1 is MGHRA, CDR2 YSYEKL. The CDR3 bases are TGCGCCAGCAGCCACAGCTGGAGGGGATACAATGAGCAGTTCTTC. It specifies CASSHSWRGYNEQFF.

The V and J genes are TRBV18 and TRBJ2-5; no reliable D call. This CDR3 contains 14 residues. Germline CDR1 reads KGHSH; CDR2 reads LQKENI. V lost 3 bases and J lost 5, with 13 bases in between. The CDR3 DNA sequence: TGTGCCAGCTCACCTGCCGACACTCGGGAGACCCAGTACTTC. Protein product: CASSPADTRETQYF.

The V gene is TRBV20-1, the J gene TRBJ2-7; no clear D. Germline lookup yields CDR1 DFQATT and CDR2 SNEGSKA (reference sequence). There are 11 residues in the CDR3. The V end lost 5 bases, the J end lost 3 bases, and 8 bases lay between the germline ends. This CDR3 reads CSALSFYEQYF. CDR3 in DNA: TGCAGTGCTTTAAGTTTCTACGAGCAGTACTTC.

The V gene is TRBV27, the J gene TRBJ2-5, with TRBD2 matching 8 bases. V was pared by 3 bases and J by 4 bases, with 7 bases of the junction left unmatched. This CDR3 is 15 amino acids long. Germline V CDR1 and CDR2: MNHEY, SMNVEV (reference sequence). This CDR3 is CASSLRIAGTETQYF. CDR3 DNA sequence: TGTGCCAGCAGTTTGCGAATAGCGGGAACAGAGACCCAGTACTTC.

As regards this clone: Other nucleotide sequences in the sample specify the same CDR3. The CDR3 region is CAWSVLVTGELFF. The CDR3, as DNA: TGTGCCTGGAGTGTACTCGTGACCGGGGAGCTGTTTTTT. The J gene is TRBJ2-2, the V gene TRBV30; D is unclear. This CDR3 region has 13 residues. Per germline, CDR1 GTSNPN and CDR2 SVGIG (reference sequence). V was cut by 0 bases and J by 5 bases, with 7 bases left in between.

The V gene is TRBV10-1, the J gene TRBJ2-7; possibly TRBD1 for D (6 bases). The CDR3 is 13 residues long. Trimming took 4 bases from V and 4 from J, leaving 11 bases between them. Germline lookup yields CDR1 WNHNN and CDR2 SYGVQD (reference sequence). The CDR3 here is CASSGGQGYEQYF. In DNA form, the CDR3 reads TGCGCCAGCAGTGGGGGACAAGGGTACGAGCAGTACTTC.

This rearrangement joins TRBV6-6 to TRBJ1-3; possibly TRBD1 for D (6 bases). Trimming took 8 bases from V and 2 from J, leaving 16 bases between them. This CDR3 region has 15 residues. Germline values: CDR1 MNHNY, CDR2 SVGAGI (reference sequence). CDR3 nucleotide sequence: TGTGCCAGCGGCGACGGGGGGGCGACTGGAAACACCATATATTTT. It codes for CASGDGGATGNTIYF.

The chain carries TRBV10-1 and TRBJ2-2; perhaps TRBD2 as D (6 bases). In germline, CDR1 is WNHNN, CDR2 SYGVQD (reference sequence). There are 16 residues in the CDR3. The V gene lost 0 bases and the J gene lost 1 base, with 9 bases spanning the gap. The CDR3 sequence: CASSESGGMNTGELFF. Written as DNA, the CDR3 is TGCGCCAGCAGTGAGTCCGGCGGGATGAACACCGGGGAGCTGTTTTTT.

This clone was counted once. This chain uses TRBV5-4 with TRBJ2-7, with 8 bases that match TRBD2. Losses at the gene ends were 4 bases for V and 5 bases for J; bases not matched to a gene: 2. This CDR3 region has 12 residues. Germline V gives CDR1 SGHNT, CDR2 YYREEE (reference sequence). The CDR3 reads CASSRLANEQYF. The DNA of the CDR3 is TGTGCCAGCAGCCGACTAGCGAACGAGCAGTACTTC.

The V call is TRBV19, the J call TRBJ1-2, with 10 bases that match TRBD1. Trimming cost V 3 bases and J 4 bases; bases outside gene matches: 11. Germline V lookup: CDR1 LNHDA, CDR2 SQIVND (reference sequence). The CDR3 consists of 17 residues. CDR3 loop: CASSIVAGTGEGYGYTF. CDR3 bases: TGTGCCAGTAGTATTGTCGCAGGGACAGGGGAGGGCTATGGCTACACCTTC. Together with reference TRBV19 and TRBJ1-2, the CDR3 gives the full variable domain: DGGITQSPKYLFRKEGQNVTLSCEQNLNHDAMYWYRQDPGQGLRLIYYSQIVNDFQKGDIAEGYSVSREKKESFPLTVTSAQKNPTAFYLCASSIVAGTGEGYGYTFGSGTRLTVV.

The chain carries TRBV15 and TRBJ2-7; TRBD2 aligns across 9 bases. The CDR3 extends over 15 amino acids. The junction had 2 bases not matched to a gene; V was cut back by 0 bases and J by 2 bases. Per germline, CDR1 LNHNV and CDR2 YYDKDF (reference sequence). The CDR3, as DNA: TGTGCCACCAGCAGAGATCCTAGCGGGACCTACGAGCAGTACTTC. It codes for CATSRDPSGTYEQYF. Complete variable domain (other parts from reference TRBV15 and TRBJ2-7): DAMVIQNPRYQVTQFGKPVTLSCSQTLNHNVMYWYQQKSSQAPKLLFHYYDKDFNNEADTPDNFQSRRPNTSFCFLDIRSPGLGDTAMYLCATSRDPSGTYEQYFGPGTRLTVT.

This sequence joins TRBV28 and TRBJ2-7; D ambiguous. There are 9 residues in the CDR3. Germline-derived CDR1 and CDR2 are MDHEN and SYDVKM. CDR3 DNA: TGTTGGGCGAATAACGAGCAGTACTTC. Translated: CWANNEQYF.

The chain's CDR3 is CASSQGQGYGYTF. The CDR3 nucleotides read TGTGCCAGCAGTCAAGGACAGGGGTATGGCTACACCTTC. The chain joins TRBV6-5 to TRBJ1-2; 9 nucleotides align to TRBD1. The germline V gene encodes CDR1 MNHEY and CDR2 SVGAGI. Trimming took 5 bases from V and 5 from J; bases not matched to a gene: 3. CDR3 size: 13 residues.

This clone was seen at least ten times. The gene calls are TRBV28 and TRBJ2-1, with 13 bases aligning to TRBD2. Per germline, CDR1 MDHEN and CDR2 SYDVKM. The CDR3 spans 15 residues. V was clipped by 7 bases and J by 5 bases; unmatched bases: 5. For the CDR3, the DNA is TGTGCCAGCAAGGCCGGGACTAGCGGGAACAATGAGCAGTTCTTC. This sequence encodes CASKAGTSGNNEQFF.